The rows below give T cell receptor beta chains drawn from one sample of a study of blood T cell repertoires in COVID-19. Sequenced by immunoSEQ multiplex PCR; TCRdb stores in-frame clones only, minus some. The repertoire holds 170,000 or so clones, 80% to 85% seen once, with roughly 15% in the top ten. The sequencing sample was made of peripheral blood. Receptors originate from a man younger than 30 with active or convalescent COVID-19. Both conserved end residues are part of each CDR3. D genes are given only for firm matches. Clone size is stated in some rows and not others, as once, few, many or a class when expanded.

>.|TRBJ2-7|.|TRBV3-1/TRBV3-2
CASSQDPVRSYEQYF
TGTGCCAGCAGCCAAGATCCAGTTCGTTCCTACGAGCAGTACTTC
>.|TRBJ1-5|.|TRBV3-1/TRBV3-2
CASSQGLGNQPQHF
TGTGCCAGCAGCCAAGGTCTCGGCAATCAGCCCCAGCATTTT
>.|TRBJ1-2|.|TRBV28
CASSLFRGANYGYTF
TGTGCCAGCAGTTTATTTCGGGGGGCAAACTATGGCTACACCTTC
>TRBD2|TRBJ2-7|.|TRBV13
CASSLGLAAEQYF
TGTGCCAGCAGCTTAGGACTAGCGGCCGAGCAGTACTTC
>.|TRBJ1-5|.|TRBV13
CASSPGGEGPQPQHF
TGTGCCAGCAGCCCCGGAGGGGAGGGTCCTCAGCCCCAGCATTTT
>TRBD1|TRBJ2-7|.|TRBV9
CASSGRDRSSYEQYF
TGTGCCAGCAGCGGACGGGACAGGAGCTCCTACGAGCAGTACTTC
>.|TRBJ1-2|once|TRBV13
CASSFGGSGFHTF
TGTGCCAGCAGCTTCGGAGGTTCCGGGTTTCACACCTTC
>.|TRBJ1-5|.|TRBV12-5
CASGQDLDRRNQPQHF
TGTGCTAGTGGCCAAGACCTTGACAGGCGCAATCAGCCCCAGCATTTT
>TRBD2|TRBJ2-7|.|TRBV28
CASSFRSGRTYEQYF
TGTGCCAGCAGTTTTCGGAGCGGGAGGACCTACGAGCAGTACTTC
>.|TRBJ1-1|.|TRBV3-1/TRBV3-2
CASSQDRKKAVF
TGTGCCAGCAGCCAAGATAGGAAAAAAGCGGTCTTT
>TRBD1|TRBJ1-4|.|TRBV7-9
CASSLGTGVEKLFF
TGTGCCAGCAGCTTAGGGACAGGGGTTGAAAAACTGTTTTTT
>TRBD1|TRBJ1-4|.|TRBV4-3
CASSPGDRANEKLFF
TGCGCCAGCAGCCCTGGGGACAGGGCGAATGAAAAACTGTTTTTT
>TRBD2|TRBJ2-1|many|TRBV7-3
CASSLSGGLGYNEQFF
TGTGCCAGCAGCTTAAGCGGGGGACTAGGGTACAATGAGCAGTTCTTC
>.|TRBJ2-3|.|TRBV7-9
CASSTWTGTDTQYF
TGTGCCAGCAGCACTTGGACAGGCACAGATACGCAGTATTTT
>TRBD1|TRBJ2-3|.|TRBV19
CASSSDRVTDTQYF
TGTGCCAGTAGCTCGGACAGGGTGACAGATACGCAGTATTTT
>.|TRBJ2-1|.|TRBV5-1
CASSGGRSSYNEQFF
TGCGCCAGCAGCGGGGGGAGGAGCTCCTACAATGAGCAGTTCTTC
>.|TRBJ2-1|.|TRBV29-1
CSVVVGAYYNEQFF
TGCAGCGTTGTTGTGGGAGCCTACTACAATGAGCAGTTCTTC
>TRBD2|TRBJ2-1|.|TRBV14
CASSQDGTSGRGEQFF
TGTGCCAGCAGCCAAGATGGGACTAGCGGGAGAGGGGAGCAGTTCTTC
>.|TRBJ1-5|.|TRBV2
CASSEEPKIRPQHF
TGTGCCAGCAGCGAGGAACCGAAAATCAGGCCCCAGCATTTT
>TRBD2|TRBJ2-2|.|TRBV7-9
CASSRTTSHTGELFF
TGTGCCAGCAGCCGCACGACTAGCCACACCGGGGAGCTGTTTTTT
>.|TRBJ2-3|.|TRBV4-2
CASSPMTGQHTDTQYF
TGTGCCAGCAGCCCCATGACGGGACAACACACAGATACGCAGTATTTT
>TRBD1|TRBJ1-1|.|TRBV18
CASSPGTVEAFF
TGTGCCAGCTCACCAGGGACAGTTGAAGCTTTCTTT
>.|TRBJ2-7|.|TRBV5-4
CASSSASSYEQYF
TGTGCCAGCAGTTCTGCCAGTTCCTACGAGCAGTACTTC
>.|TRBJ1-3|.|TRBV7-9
CASSLGQGGGNTIYF
TGTGCCAGCAGCTTAGGCCAGGGAGGAGGAAACACCATATATTTT
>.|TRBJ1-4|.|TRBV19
CASTPPGGEKLFF
TGTGCCAGTACTCCCCCTGGGGGGGAAAAACTGTTTTTT
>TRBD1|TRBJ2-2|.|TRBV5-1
CASSLVGRGSPGELFF
TGCGCCAGCAGCCTGGTGGGCAGGGGGTCCCCCGGGGAGCTGTTTTTT
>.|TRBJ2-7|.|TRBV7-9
CASGGSGYEQYF
TGTGCCAGCGGGGGCTCGGGCTACGAGCAGTACTTC